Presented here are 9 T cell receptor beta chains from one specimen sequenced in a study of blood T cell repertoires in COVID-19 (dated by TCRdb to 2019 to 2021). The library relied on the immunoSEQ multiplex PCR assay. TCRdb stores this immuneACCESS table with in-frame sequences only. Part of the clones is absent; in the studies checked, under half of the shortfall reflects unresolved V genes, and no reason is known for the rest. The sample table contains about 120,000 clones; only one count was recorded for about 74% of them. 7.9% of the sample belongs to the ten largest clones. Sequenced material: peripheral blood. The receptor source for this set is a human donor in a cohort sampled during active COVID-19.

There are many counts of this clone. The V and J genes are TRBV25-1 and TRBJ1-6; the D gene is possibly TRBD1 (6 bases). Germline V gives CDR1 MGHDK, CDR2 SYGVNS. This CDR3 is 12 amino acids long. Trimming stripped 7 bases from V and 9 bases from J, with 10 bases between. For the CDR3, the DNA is TGTGCCAGCAAACAGGGAAGTTCACCCCTCCACTTT. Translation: CASKQGSSPLHF.

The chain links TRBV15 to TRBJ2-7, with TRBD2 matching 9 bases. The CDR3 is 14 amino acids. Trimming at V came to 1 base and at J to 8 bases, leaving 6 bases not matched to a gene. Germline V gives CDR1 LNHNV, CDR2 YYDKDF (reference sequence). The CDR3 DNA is TGTGCCACCAGCAGAGGTCTAGCGGGGAGCAAGCAGTACTTC. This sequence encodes CATSRGLAGSKQYF.

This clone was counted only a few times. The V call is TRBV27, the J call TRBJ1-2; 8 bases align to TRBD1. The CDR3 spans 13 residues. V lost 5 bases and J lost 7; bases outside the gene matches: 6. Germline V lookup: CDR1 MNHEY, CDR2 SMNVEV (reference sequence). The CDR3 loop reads CASSGTGRLGYTF. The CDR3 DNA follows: TGTGCCAGCAGTGGGACAGGCAGACTTGGCTACACCTTC.

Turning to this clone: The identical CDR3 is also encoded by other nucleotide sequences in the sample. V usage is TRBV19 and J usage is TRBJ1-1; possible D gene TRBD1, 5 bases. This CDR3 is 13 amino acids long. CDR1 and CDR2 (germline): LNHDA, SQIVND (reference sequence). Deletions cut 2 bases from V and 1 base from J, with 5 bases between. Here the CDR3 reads CASSIQGNTEAFF. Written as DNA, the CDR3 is TGTGCCAGTAGTATACAGGGGAACACTGAAGCTTTCTTT.

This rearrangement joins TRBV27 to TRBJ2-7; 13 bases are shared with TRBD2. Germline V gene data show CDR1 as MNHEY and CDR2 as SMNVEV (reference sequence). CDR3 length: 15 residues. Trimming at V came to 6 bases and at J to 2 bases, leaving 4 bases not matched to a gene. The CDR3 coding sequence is TGTGCCAGCAGCCAACTAGCGGGAGGGACCTACGAGCAGTACTTC. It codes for CASSQLAGGTYEQYF.

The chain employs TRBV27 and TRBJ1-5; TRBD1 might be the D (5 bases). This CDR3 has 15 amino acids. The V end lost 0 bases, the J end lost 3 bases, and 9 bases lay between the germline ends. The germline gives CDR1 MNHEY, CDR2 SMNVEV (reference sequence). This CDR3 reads CASSLSGDYNQPQHF. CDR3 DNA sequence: TGTGCCAGCAGTTTATCAGGGGACTACAATCAGCCCCAGCATTTT.

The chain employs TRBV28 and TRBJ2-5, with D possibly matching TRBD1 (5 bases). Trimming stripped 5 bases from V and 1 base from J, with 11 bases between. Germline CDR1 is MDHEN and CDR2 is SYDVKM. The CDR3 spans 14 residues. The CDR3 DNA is TGTGCCAGCAGTCCGCGGACAATCCAAGAGACCCAGTACTTC. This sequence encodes CASSPRTIQETQYF.

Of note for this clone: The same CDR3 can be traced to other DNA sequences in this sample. The CDR3 sequence: CASSPGQGYEQYF. The CDR3 DNA reads TGTGCCAGCAGTCCCGGACAGGGCTACGAGCAGTACTTC. The chain links TRBV27 to TRBJ2-7; 8 bases are a match to TRBD1. Germline assignment: CDR1 MNHEY and CDR2 SMNVEV (reference sequence). The CDR3 runs to 13 residues. V trimming: 5 bases; J trimming: 3 bases; junction bases outside the gene matches: 3.

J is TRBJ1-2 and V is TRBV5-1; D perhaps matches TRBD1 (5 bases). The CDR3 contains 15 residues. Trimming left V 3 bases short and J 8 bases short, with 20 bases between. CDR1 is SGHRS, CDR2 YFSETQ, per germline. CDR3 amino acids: CASSWADLSRGGYTF. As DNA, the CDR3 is TGCGCCAGCAGCTGGGCGGACCTCTCCCGGGGGGGCTACACCTTC. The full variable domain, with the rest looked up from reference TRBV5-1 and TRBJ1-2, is KAGVTQTPRYLIKTRGQQVTLSCSPISGHRSVSWYQQTPGQGLQFLFEYFSETQRNKGNFPGRFSGRQFSNSRSEMNVSTLELGDSALYLCASSWADLSRGGYTFGSGTRLTVV.